This entry features one TCR beta chain sequence. The data were obtained in a study of T cell changes during pregnancy in multiple sclerosis. Only in-frame clones appear in the TCRdb table, and some are missing; sequencing was by immunoSEQ multiplex PCR. The sample records roughly 48,000 clones, 94% being singletons. Germline-derived CDR1 and CDR2 are LNHDA and SQIVND (reference sequence). Trimming removed 3 bases from V and 5 bases from J, with 10 bases in between. This CDR3 region has 13 residues. The chain links TRBV19 to TRBJ1-1; no definite D call. The receptor was derived from a female donor with multiple sclerosis, enrolled in a pregnancy study. The sequences come from CD4+ T cells from peripheral blood mononuclear cells, collected in the first trimester of pregnancy. CDR3 nucleotide sequence: TGTGCCAGTAGTATCCTGAGCAGGACTGAAGCTTTCTTT. Its protein product is CASSILSRTEAFF.